These 9 T cell receptor beta chains share one sample of origin, sequenced in a study of control samples from healthy donors and cancer patients. Using immunoSEQ multiplex PCR, the repertoire was profiled, and TCRdb retains in-frame clones only, with some absent. Among roughly 450,000 clones listed, around 90% were seen once. Sequenced material: PBMCs. The receptors shown here come from a man aged 40-49 years with head and neck cancer.

The rearrangement links TRBV27 to TRBJ2-7; D remains ambiguous. V lost 5 bases and J lost 1, with 12 bases in between. The CDR3 sequence is 14 residues long. Per the germline V gene, CDR1 is MNHEY and CDR2 is SMNVEV (reference sequence). This chain's CDR3 is CASSGVPESYEQYF. The CDR3 DNA reads TGTGCCAGCAGTGGGGTCCCGGAATCCTACGAGCAGTACTTC.

The rearrangement joins TRBV9 to TRBJ1-3; 10 bases align to TRBD1. Germline V CDR1 and CDR2: SGDLS, YYNGEE. After removal of 4 bases from V and 7 bases from J, the junction contained 5 bases not matched to a gene. The CDR3 covers 14 residues. CDR3 nucleotides: TGTGCCAGCAGCCCCCGGACAGGGGGGAACACCATATATTTT. Protein sequence: CASSPRTGGNTIYF.

V usage is TRBV7-8 and J usage is TRBJ2-1; 7 positions agree with TRBD1. V lost 5 bases, J lost 8 bases, and 9 bases stayed unmatched. The CDR3 contains 14 residues. CDR1 is SGHVS, CDR2 FQNEAQ, per germline. The DNA of the CDR3 is TGTGCCAGCAGCCCCCCGACAGGGAGAGATGAGCAGTTCTTC. Residues: CASSPPTGRDEQFF.

This clone has a single count. The sample holds other DNA sequences that translate to the same CDR3. The CDR3 nucleotides read TGCAGCGTTGGTGAAAGCTCCTACGAGCAGTACTTC. Translated, it gives CSVGESSYEQYF. This chain joins TRBV29-1 and TRBJ2-7; D is unresolved. Trimming stripped 4 bases from V and 0 bases from J, with 7 bases between. Germline-derived CDR1 and CDR2 are SQVTM and ANQGSEA. This CDR3 spans 12 amino acids.

The V and J genes are TRBV6-6 and TRBJ1-1; D is possibly TRBD1 (5 bases). Trimming pared 2 bases from V and 4 bases from J, leaving 8 bases between. Looked up from germline, CDR1 is MNHNY and CDR2 is SVGAGI (reference sequence). This CDR3 contains 13 residues. The chain's CDR3 is CASSYGGGTEAFF. The DNA for the CDR3 is TGTGCCAGCAGTTACGGCGGGGGCACTGAAGCTTTCTTT.

Remarks on this clone: The sample carries other DNA sequences with the same CDR3. V is TRBV5-1 and J is TRBJ1-1, with no clear D. In germline, CDR1 is SGHRS, CDR2 YFSETQ. This CDR3 contains 13 residues. Trimming cost V 0 bases and J 0 bases, with 3 bases left between them. In nucleotides, the CDR3 is TGCGCCAGCAGCTTGGATGTGAACACTGAAGCTTTCTTT. Amino acid sequence: CASSLDVNTEAFF.

The rearrangement uses TRBV4-2 and TRBJ2-7, with TRBD1 as a possible D gene (5 bases). The germline V and J ends were trimmed by 1 base and 7 bases, with 14 bases remaining between them. The CDR3 is 14 residues long. Germline V gene sequence: CDR1 LGHNA, CDR2 YNFKEQ. The CDR3 sequence is CASSQGQGVWEQYF. The CDR3, as DNA: TGTGCCAGCAGCCAAGGGCAAGGGGTCTGGGAGCAGTACTTC.

The V and J genes are TRBV28 and TRBJ2-2; D may correspond to TRBD1 or TRBD2 (5 bases each). The CDR3 consists of 16 residues. Germline CDR1 reads MDHEN; CDR2 reads SYDVKM. Trimming left V 5 bases short and J 2 bases short, with 15 bases between. The CDR3 DNA reads TGTGCCAGCAGTCCAGCCGGGGACGGAAACACCGGGGAGCTGTTTTTT. Protein sequence: CASSPAGDGNTGELFF.

The rearrangement links TRBV6-5 to TRBJ1-2; 7 nucleotides line up with TRBD1. V was pared by 2 bases and J by 4 bases, with 1 base of the junction left unmatched. The CDR3 is 13 amino acids. Germline V gene sequence: CDR1 MNHEY, CDR2 SVGAGI. In DNA, the CDR3 is TGTGCCAGCAGTTACGACAGGGTCTATGGCTACACCTTC. This translates into CASSYDRVYGYTF.